This TCR beta chain comes out of a study of T cell changes during pregnancy in multiple sclerosis. The table came from immunoSEQ multiplex PCR; TCRdb's copy has only in-frame clones and leaves some out. Among around 40,000 clones listed, around 90% were seen once. The clonotype comes from a female donor with multiple sclerosis, enrolled in a pregnancy study. Specimen: CD4+ T cells from peripheral blood mononuclear cells, collected in the third trimester of pregnancy.

The CDR3 DNA reads TGTGCCAGCAGTGACTCAGAGGGTCTAGAGACCCAGTACTTC. Translating gives CASSDSEGLETQYF. The V and J genes are TRBV6-4 and TRBJ2-5; D might be TRBD2 (5 bases). The CDR3 totals 14 residues. CDR1 is MRHNA, CDR2 SNTAGT, per germline. V was clipped by 0 bases and J by 4 bases, with 9 bases between them.